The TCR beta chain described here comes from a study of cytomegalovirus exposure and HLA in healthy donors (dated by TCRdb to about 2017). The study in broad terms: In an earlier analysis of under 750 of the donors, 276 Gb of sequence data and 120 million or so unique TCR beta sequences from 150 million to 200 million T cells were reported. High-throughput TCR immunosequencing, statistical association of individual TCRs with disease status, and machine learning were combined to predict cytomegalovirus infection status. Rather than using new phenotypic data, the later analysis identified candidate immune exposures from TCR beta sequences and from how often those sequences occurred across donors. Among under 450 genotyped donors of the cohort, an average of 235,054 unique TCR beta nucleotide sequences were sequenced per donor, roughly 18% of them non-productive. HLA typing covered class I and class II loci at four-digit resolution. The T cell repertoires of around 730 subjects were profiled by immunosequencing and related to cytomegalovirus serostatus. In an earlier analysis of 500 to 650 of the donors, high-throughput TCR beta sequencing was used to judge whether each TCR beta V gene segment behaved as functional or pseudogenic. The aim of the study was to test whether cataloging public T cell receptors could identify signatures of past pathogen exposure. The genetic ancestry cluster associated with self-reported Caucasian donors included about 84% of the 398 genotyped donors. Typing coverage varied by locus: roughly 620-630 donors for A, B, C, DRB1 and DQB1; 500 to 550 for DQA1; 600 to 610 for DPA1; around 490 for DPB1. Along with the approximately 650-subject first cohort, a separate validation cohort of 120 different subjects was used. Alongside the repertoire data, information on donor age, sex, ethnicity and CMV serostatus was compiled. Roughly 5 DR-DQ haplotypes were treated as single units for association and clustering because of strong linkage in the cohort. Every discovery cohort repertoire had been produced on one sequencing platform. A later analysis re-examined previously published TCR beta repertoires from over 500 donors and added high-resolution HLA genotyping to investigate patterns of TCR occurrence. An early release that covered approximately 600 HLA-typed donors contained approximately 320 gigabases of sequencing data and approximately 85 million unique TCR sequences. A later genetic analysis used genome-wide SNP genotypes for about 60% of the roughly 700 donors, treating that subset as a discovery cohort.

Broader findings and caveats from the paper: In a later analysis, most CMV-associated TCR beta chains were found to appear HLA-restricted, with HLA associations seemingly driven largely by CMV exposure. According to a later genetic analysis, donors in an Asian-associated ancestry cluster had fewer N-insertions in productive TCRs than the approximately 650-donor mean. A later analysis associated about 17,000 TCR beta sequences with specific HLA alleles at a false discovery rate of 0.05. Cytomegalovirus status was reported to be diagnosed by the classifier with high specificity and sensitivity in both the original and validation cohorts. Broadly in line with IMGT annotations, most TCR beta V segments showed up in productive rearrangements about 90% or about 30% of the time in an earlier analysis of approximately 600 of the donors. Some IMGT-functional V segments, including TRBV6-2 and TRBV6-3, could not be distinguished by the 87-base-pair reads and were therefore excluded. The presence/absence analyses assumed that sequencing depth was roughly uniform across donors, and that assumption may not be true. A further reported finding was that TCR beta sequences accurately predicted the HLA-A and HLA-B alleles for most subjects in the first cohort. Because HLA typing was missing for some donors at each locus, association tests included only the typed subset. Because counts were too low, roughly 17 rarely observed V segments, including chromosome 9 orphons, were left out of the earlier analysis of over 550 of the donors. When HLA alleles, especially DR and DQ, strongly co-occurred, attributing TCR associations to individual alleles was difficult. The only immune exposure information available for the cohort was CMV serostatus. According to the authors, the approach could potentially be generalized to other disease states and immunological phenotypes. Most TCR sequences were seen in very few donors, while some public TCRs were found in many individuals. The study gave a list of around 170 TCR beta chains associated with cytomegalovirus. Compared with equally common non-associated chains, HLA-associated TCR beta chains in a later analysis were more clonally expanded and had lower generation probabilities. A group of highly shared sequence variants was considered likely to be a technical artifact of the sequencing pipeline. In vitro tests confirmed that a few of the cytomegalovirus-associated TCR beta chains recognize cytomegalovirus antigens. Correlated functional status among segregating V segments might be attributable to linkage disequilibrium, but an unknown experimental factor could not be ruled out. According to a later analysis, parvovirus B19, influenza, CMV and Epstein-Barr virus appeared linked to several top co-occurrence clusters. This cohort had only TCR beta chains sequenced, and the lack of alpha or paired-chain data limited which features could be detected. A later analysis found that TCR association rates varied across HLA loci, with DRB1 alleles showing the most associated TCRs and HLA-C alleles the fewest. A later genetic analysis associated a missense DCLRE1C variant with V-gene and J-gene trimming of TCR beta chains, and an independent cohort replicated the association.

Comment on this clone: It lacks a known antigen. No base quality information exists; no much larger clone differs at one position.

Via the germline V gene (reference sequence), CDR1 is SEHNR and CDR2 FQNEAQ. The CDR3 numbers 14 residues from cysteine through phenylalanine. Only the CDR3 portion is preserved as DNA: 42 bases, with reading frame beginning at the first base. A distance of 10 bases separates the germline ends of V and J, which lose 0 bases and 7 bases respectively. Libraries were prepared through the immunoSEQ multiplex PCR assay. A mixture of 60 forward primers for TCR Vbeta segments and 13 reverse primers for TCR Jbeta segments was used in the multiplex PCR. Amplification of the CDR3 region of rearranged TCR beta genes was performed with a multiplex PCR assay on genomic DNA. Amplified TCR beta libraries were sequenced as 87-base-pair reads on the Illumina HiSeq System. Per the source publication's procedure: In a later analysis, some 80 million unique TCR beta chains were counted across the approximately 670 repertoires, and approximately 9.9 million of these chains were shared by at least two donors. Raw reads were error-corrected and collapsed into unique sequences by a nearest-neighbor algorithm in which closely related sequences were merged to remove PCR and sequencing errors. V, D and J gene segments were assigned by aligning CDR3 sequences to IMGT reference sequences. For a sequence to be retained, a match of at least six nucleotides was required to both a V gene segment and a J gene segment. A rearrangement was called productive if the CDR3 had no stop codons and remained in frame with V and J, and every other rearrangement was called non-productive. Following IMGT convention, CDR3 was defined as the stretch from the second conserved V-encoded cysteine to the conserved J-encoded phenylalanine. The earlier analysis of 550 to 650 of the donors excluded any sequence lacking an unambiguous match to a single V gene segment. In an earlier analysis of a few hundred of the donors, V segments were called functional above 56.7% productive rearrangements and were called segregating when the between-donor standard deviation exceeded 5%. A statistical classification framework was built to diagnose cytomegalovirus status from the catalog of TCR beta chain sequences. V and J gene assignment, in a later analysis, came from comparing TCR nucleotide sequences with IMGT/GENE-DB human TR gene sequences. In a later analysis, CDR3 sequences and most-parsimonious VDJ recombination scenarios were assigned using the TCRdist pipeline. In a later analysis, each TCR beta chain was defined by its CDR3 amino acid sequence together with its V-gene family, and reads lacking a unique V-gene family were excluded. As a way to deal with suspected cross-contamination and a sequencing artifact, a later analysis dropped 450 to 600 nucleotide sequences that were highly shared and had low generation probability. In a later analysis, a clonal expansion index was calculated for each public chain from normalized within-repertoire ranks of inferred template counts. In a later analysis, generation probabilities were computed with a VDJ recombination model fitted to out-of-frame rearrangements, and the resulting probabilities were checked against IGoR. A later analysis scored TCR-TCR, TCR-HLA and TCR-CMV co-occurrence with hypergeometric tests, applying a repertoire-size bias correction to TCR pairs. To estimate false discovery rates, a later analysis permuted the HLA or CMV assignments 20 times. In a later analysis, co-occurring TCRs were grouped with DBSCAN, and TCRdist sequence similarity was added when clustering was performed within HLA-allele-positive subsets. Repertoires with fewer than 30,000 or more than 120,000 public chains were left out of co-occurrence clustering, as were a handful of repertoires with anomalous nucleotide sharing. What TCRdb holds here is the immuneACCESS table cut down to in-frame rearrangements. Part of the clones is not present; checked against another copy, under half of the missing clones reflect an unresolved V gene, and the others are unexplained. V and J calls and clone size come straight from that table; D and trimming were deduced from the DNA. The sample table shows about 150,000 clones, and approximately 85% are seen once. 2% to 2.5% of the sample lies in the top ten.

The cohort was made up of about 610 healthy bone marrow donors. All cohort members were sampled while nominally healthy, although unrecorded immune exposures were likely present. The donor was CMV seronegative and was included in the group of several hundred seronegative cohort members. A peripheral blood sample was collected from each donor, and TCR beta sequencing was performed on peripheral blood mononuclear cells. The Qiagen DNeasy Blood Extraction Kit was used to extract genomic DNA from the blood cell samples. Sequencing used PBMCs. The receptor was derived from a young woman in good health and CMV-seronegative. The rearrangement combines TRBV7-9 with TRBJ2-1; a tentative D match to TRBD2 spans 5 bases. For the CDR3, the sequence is CASSLATRLNEQFF. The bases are TGTGCCAGCAGCTTAGCCACACGACTAAATGAGCAGTTCTTC.